One and the same sample provided the 9 T cell receptor beta chains below, sequenced in a study of T cell responses to AZD1222 COVID-19 vaccine. Repertoires were generated with immunoSEQ multiplex PCR, while TCRdb's copy carries only in-frame clones and drops some. Of 120,000 or so clones in the sample, around 91% were seen once. Sequencing used peripheral blood, obtained on day 0 of AZD1222 vaccination. These TCRs come from an adult in good health.

V and J are TRBV5-4 and TRBJ2-1; D is possibly TRBD2 (5 bases). V was trimmed by 0 bases and J by 12 bases, leaving 10 bases between them. Germline CDR1 is SGHNT and CDR2 is YYREEE (reference sequence). The CDR3 consists of 12 residues. CDR3 in DNA: TGTGCCAGCAGCTTGGCCGGGGAATCGCAGTTCTTC. Residues: CASSLAGESQFF.

The rearrangement links TRBV7-2 to TRBJ2-5, with 8 bases that match TRBD2. The CDR3 totals 16 residues. Losses at the gene ends were 5 bases for V and 5 bases for J; bases not matched to a gene: 13. Germline V gene sequence: CDR1 SGHTA, CDR2 FQGNSA. The CDR3 loop reads CASSAQWSGSSETQYF. CDR3 in DNA: TGTGCCAGCAGCGCCCAGTGGAGCGGGAGCTCTGAGACCCAGTACTTC.

The J gene is TRBJ2-3, the V gene TRBV9, with TRBD2 matching over 9 bases. CDR1 SGDLS and CDR2 YYNGEE come from the germline V gene. The CDR3 totals 16 residues. The ends lost 2 bases at V and 2 bases at J; junction bases unmatched: 6. The CDR3 DNA follows: TGTGCCAGCAGCGTCTCTAGCGGGACCTACACAGATACGCAGTATTTT. The encoded protein is CASSVSSGTYTDTQYF.

The chain recombines TRBV21-1 with TRBJ1-1. TRBV21-1 is a known pseudogene. The CDR3 contains 15 residues. The CDR3 loop is CASSKGVIRNTEAFF. Here the CDR3 DNA reads TGTGCCAGCAGCAAAGGGGTTATAAGGAACACTGAAGCTTTCTTT.

The rearrangement joins TRBV7-3 to TRBJ1-1; 7 bases are shared with TRBD1. Germline V gene data show CDR1 as SGHTA and CDR2 as FQGTGA. The J segment lost 5 bases and the V segment lost 6 bases, leaving 6 bases of the junction unmatched. The CDR3 consists of 13 residues. The CDR3 DNA is TGTGCCAGCAGTTATCAGGGGGGAACTGAAGCTTTCTTT. This sequence encodes CASSYQGGTEAFF.

The V and J genes are TRBV19 and TRBJ1-5; D is possibly TRBD1 (5 bases). V was shortened by 1 base and J by 3 bases, with 10 bases between the two germline ends. Looked up from germline, CDR1 is LNHDA and CDR2 is SQIVND (reference sequence). The CDR3 loop spans 15 amino acids. The CDR3 is CASSIGGAVNQPQHF. In DNA, the CDR3 is TGTGCCAGTAGTATAGGAGGGGCAGTCAATCAGCCCCAGCATTTT.

The genes are TRBV6-5 and TRBJ2-3; TRBD2 is a possible D gene (5 bases). This CDR3 has 15 amino acids. Trimming removed 0 bases at V and 6 bases at J, with 13 bases between. Germline V gene data show CDR1 as MNHEY and CDR2 as SVGAGI. The CDR3 DNA reads TGTGCCAGCAGTTACTCGCCCGGCGGGTTGGATACGCAGTATTTT. The encoded protein is CASSYSPGGLDTQYF.

The chain carries TRBV9 and TRBJ2-3; 7 nucleotides agree with TRBD1. In germline, CDR1 is SGDLS, CDR2 YYNGEE. This CDR3 has 15 residues. The trim removed 0 bases at V and 4 bases at J, leaving 5 bases unmatched. The CDR3 DNA is TGTGCCAGCAGCGTAGCGGGACAGCACGCAGATACGCAGTATTTT. It encodes CASSVAGQHADTQYF.

The chain carries TRBV27 and TRBJ1-4; possible D gene TRBD1, 6 bases. Trimming took off 6 bases at V and 3 bases at J, with 14 bases between the two ends. The germline V gene has CDR1 MNHEY and CDR2 SMNVEV (reference sequence). This CDR3 is built from 15 residues. CDR3 loop: CASSRYRAANEKLFF. CDR3 coding DNA: TGTGCCAGCAGCAGGTACAGGGCGGCTAATGAAAAACTGTTTTTT.